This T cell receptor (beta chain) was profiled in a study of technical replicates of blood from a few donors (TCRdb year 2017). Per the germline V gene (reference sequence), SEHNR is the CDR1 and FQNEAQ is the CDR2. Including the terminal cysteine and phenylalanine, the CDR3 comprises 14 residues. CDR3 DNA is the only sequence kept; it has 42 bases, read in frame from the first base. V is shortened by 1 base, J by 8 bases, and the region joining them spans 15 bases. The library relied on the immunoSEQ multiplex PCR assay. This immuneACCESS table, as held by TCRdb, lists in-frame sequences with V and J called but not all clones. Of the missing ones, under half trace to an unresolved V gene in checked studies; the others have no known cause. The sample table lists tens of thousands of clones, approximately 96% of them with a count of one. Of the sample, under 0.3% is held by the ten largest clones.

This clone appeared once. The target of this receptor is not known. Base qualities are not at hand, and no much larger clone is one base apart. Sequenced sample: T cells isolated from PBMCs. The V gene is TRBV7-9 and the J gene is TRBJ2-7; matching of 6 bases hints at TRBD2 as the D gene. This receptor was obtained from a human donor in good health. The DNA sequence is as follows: TGTGCCAGCAGCTTAGTAGCGGAGCCATTTCAGCAGTACTTC. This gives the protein CASSLVAEPFQQYF.